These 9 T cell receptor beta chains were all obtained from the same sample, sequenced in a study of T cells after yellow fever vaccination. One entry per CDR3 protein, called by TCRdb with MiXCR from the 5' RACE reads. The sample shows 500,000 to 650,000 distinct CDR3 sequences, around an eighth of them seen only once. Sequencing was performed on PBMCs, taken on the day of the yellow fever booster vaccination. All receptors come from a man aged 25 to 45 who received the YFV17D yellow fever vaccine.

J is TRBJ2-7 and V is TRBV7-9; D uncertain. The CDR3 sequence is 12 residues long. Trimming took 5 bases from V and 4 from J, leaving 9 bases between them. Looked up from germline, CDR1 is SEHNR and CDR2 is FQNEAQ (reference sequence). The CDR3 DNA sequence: TGTGCCAGCAGCAACGACGGGTACGAGCAGTACTTC. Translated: CASSNDGYEQYF.

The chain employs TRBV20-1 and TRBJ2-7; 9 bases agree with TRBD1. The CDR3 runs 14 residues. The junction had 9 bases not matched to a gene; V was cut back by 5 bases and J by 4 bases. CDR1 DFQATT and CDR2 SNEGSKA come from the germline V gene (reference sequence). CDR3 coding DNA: TGCAGTGCTTCAAGCCCGGGACAGGGTTACGAGCAGTACTTC. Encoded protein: CSASSPGQGYEQYF.

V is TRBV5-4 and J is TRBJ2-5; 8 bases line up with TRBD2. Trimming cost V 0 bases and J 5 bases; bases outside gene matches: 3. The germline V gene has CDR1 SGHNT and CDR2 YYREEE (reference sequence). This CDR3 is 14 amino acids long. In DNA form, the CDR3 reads TGTGCCAGCAGCTTGGCGGGAGGGCCGGAGACCCAGTACTTC. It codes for CASSLAGGPETQYF.

CDR3 residues: CASSPTGCDEQFF. The CDR3 DNA is TGTGCCAGCAGCCCCACCGGTTGTGATGAGCAGTTCTTC. The V and J genes are TRBV7-9 and TRBJ2-1; D not certain. Germline V lookup: CDR1 SEHNR, CDR2 FQNEAQ (reference sequence). V lost 5 bases, J lost 8 bases, and 13 bases lay in between. The CDR3 covers 13 residues.

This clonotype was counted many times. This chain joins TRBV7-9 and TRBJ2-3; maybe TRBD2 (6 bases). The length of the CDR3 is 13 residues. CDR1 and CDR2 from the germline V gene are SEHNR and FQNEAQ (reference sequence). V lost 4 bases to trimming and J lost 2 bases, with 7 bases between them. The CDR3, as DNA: TGTGCCAGCAGCTCGGGGGTCACAGATACGCAGTATTTT. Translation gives CASSSGVTDTQYF.

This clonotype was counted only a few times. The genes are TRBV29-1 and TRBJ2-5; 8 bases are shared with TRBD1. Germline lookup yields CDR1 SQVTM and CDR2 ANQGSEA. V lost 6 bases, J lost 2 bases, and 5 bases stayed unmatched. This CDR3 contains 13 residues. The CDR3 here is CSVPDRGQETQYF. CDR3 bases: TGCAGCGTGCCCGACAGGGGTCAAGAGACCCAGTACTTC. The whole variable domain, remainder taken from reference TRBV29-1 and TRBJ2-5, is SAVISQKPSRDICQRGTSLTIQCQVDSQVTMMFWYRQQPGQSLTLIATANQGSEATYESGFVIDKFPISRPNLTFSTLTVSNMSPEDSSIYLCSVPDRGQETQYFGPGTRLLVL.

The CDR3 DNA reads TGTGCCAGCAGAGACCCCATAAACACCGGGGAGCTGTTTTTT. The encoded protein is CASRDPINTGELFF. The gene calls are TRBV12-3 or TRBV12-4 and TRBJ2-2; the D is unclear. This CDR3 contains 14 residues. Deletions cut 6 bases from V and 2 bases from J, with 10 bases between.

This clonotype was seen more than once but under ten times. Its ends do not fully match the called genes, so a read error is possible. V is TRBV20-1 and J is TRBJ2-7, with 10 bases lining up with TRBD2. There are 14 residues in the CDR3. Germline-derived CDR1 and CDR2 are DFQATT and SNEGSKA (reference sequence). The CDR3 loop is CSAREGLARKGIDF. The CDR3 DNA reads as TGCAGTGCTAGAGAGGGACTAGCGAGAAAGGGGATAGACTTC.

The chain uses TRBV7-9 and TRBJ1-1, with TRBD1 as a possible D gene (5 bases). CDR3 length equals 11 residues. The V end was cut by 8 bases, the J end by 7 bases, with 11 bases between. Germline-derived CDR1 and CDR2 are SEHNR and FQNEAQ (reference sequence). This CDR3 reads CASPGEGEAFF. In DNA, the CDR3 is TGTGCCAGCCCGGGGGAGGGTGAAGCTTTCTTT.